This T cell receptor (beta chain) was retrieved from a study of cytomegalovirus exposure and HLA in healthy donors. Germline V lookup: CDR1 MNHEY, CDR2 SVGAGI. This CDR3 region has 15 residues. V lost 6 bases, J lost 6 bases, and 11 bases stayed unmatched. The assay was immunoSEQ multiplex PCR, and TCRdb's table has in-frame clones only and misses some. The data show approximately 180,000 clones, with approximately 87% seen just once and roughly 1.5% held by the top ten. Sequenced: PBMCs. The chain is built from TRBV6-5 and TRBJ1-1; 9 nucleotides match TRBD1. The origin of this receptor is a woman aged 30 to 39 in good health and CMV-seronegative. CDR3 nucleotide sequence: TGTGCCAGCAGAAGATCCGGGACAGGGTTCTCTGAAGCTTTCTTT. It encodes CASRRSGTGFSEAFF.